These T cell receptor beta chains were read from a single sample in a study of shared clonotypes between healthy human individuals. The assay was immunoSEQ multiplex PCR, and TCRdb's table has in-frame clones only and misses some. The sample holds hundreds of thousands of clones, just over 95% seen once. Input material: naive CD8+ T cells sorted from blood. These receptors were taken from a man aged 25-40 years in good health. Each CDR3 is given with its conserved first and last residue. D genes are given only for firm matches. A clone size is listed for some rows: how often the clone was seen (once, few, many), or a class if it is expanded.

TRBV5-4	TRBD2	TRBJ2-1	NA	CASRGGLGDNEQFF	TGTGCCAGCAGGGGAGGGTTAGGGGACAATGAGCAGTTCTTC
TRBV7-6	NA	TRBJ2-2	NA	CASSLAGGNTGELFF	TGTGCCAGCAGCTTAGCCGGGGGAAACACCGGGGAGCTGTTTTTT
TRBV7-2	TRBD1	TRBJ2-3	NA	CASSTSDRVTDTQYF	TGTGCCAGCAGCACGTCGGACAGGGTCACAGATACGCAGTATTTT
TRBV27	NA	TRBJ2-1	NA	CASSLSRRGEQFF	TGTGCCAGCAGTTTAAGTCGTAGGGGTGAGCAGTTCTTC
TRBV7-8	TRBD2	TRBJ2-1	NA	CASSAGLVSDEQFF	TGTGCCAGCAGCGCGGGACTAGTTTCGGATGAGCAGTTCTTC
TRBV7-3	NA	TRBJ2-1	NA	CASSLTLAGHYNEQFF	TGTGCCAGCAGCTTAACTCTTGCGGGTCATTACAATGAGCAGTTCTTC
TRBV19	TRBD1	TRBJ1-1	once	CASSTRTGMNTEAFF	TGTGCCAGTAGTACCCGGACAGGAATGAACACTGAAGCTTTCTTT
TRBV6-5	NA	TRBJ2-1	NA	CASSYLTDGNEQFF	TGTGCCAGCAGTTACCTGACGGACGGGAATGAGCAGTTCTTC
TRBV28	NA	TRBJ1-2	NA	CASRRDGEVLYGYTF	TGTGCCAGCAGACGGGACGGAGAAGTACTGTATGGCTACACCTTC
TRBV27	TRBD1	TRBJ1-4	once	CASSPLFSGQGIEKLFF	TGTGCCAGCAGTCCACTCTTTTCGGGACAGGGTATTGAAAAACTGTTTTTT
TRBV5-1	NA	TRBJ1-4	NA	CASSLAQGGEKLFF	TGCGCCAGCAGCTTAGCACAGGGTGGTGAAAAACTGTTTTTT
TRBV6-4	NA	TRBJ2-2	NA	CASSDGGSGELFF	TGTGCCAGCAGTGATGGGGGTTCCGGGGAGCTGTTTTTT
TRBV7-9	NA	TRBJ2-7	NA	CASSLAGGPPSEQYF	TGTGCCAGCAGCTTAGCGGGAGGTCCTCCCAGCGAGCAGTACTTC
TRBV29-1	NA	TRBJ2-5	NA	CSVKGLIQETQYF	TGCAGCGTAAAGGGCCTCATTCAAGAGACCCAGTACTTC
TRBV7-9	NA	TRBJ2-2	once	CASSPPPSFWNTGELFF	TGTGCCAGCAGCCCCCCCCCGAGTTTCTGGAACACCGGGGAGCTGTTTTTT
TRBV9	NA	TRBJ2-2	NA	CASTAREANTGELFF	TGTGCCAGCACCGCTAGAGAAGCGAACACCGGGGAGCTGTTTTTT
TRBV25-1	NA	TRBJ2-7	NA	CAIQRTPRETF	TGTGCCATCCAGAGAACCCCCAGGGAAACCTTC
TRBV7-7	NA	TRBJ2-1	once	CASSLDLRTSYEQFF	TGTGCCAGCAGCTTAGACCTACGAACTAGCTATGAGCAGTTCTTC
TRBV19	NA	TRBJ2-5	NA	CASSTNGGPLETQYF	TGTGCCAGTTCTACCAACGGGGGTCCCCTAGAGACCCAGTACTTC
TRBV7-6	NA	TRBJ1-2	NA	CASSLGVGWDGYTF	TGTGCCAGCAGCTTAGGGGTCGGGTGGGATGGCTACACCTTC
TRBV7-9	TRBD2	TRBJ2-1	NA	CASSIPSGRTYNEQFF	TGTGCCAGCAGCATCCCTAGCGGGAGAACCTACAATGAGCAGTTCTTC
TRBV15	TRBD1	TRBJ1-1	NA	CATSSQFTGESEAFF	TGTGCCACCAGCAGTCAGTTTACAGGGGAGAGTGAAGCTTTCTTT
TRBV10-1	NA	TRBJ2-1	NA	CASSEGRMGDEQFF	TGCGCCAGCAGTGAGGGTAGGATGGGCGATGAGCAGTTCTTC
TRBV28	NA	TRBJ2-1	NA	CASREVSHNEQFF	TGTGCCAGCAGGGAGGTAAGCCACAATGAGCAGTTCTTC
TRBV9	NA	TRBJ2-3	NA	CASSVESWTVGDTQYF	TGTGCCAGCAGCGTAGAATCTTGGACGGTTGGGGATACGCAGTATTTT
TRBV7-3	TRBD2	TRBJ2-1	NA	CASSSRTSGRMDEQFF	TGTGCCAGCAGCTCACGGACTAGCGGGAGGATGGATGAGCAGTTCTTC
TRBV9	TRBD1	TRBJ1-2	once	CASSVGDSSSYGYTF	TGTGCCAGCAGCGTAGGGGACAGTAGCAGCTATGGCTACACCTTC
TRBV7-8	TRBD2	TRBJ2-5	NA	CASSPTSEQETQYF	TGTGCCAGCAGCCCAACTAGCGAACAAGAGACCCAGTACTTC
TRBV7-9	NA	TRBJ2-7	NA	CASSLALGALVEQYF	TGTGCCAGCAGCTTAGCCCTGGGGGCACTGGTCGAGCAGTACTTC
TRBV6-6	NA	TRBJ2-3	NA	CASGQFHSDTQYF	TGTGCCAGCGGGCAGTTCCACTCAGATACGCAGTATTTT
TRBV7-9	TRBD1	TRBJ2-7	NA	CASSLDRETYEQYF	TGTGCCAGCAGCTTGGACAGGGAAACCTACGAGCAGTACTTC
TRBV7-6	TRBD1	TRBJ2-2	NA	CASSSGTGNTGELFF	TGTGCCAGCAGCTCGGGGACAGGGAACACCGGGGAGCTGTTTTTT
TRBV28	NA	TRBJ2-7	NA	CASSPGVGEQYF	TGTGCCAGCAGCCCCGGGGTGGGCGAGCAGTACTTC
TRBV6-1	NA	TRBJ2-6	NA	CASSEWASGANVLTF	TGTGCCAGCAGTGAATGGGCGTCTGGGGCCAACGTCCTGACTTTC
TRBV27	TRBD1	TRBJ2-1	NA	CASSPRVRTGHYNEQFF	TGTGCCAGCAGTCCGCGGGTAAGGACAGGCCACTACAATGAGCAGTTCTTC
TRBV5-1	NA	TRBJ2-7	NA	CASSLIQGSYEQYF	TGCGCCAGCAGCTTGATTCAGGGCTCCTACGAGCAGTACTTC
TRBV11-2	NA	TRBJ1-1	NA	CASSLEGMNTEAFF	TGTGCCAGCAGCTTAGAGGGGATGAACACTGAAGCTTTCTTT